One and the same sample provided the 17 T cell receptor beta chains below, sequenced in a study of graft-versus-host responses after intestinal transplantation. Processed graft tissue released its intraepithelial and lamina propria lymphocytes. Sequencing used immunoSEQ multiplex PCR; TCRdb keeps in-frame clones, though not all of them. The data contain 9,600 or so clones, 77% of them singletons. The sequences come from ileum tissue, collected roughly 470 days after intestinal transplantation. Receptor source: a human patient who received an intestinal transplant, so some T cells may come from the graft donor.

The chain couples TRBV9 to TRBJ2-1; TRBD2 might be the D (6 bases). The CDR3 is 17 residues long. Germline V lookup: CDR1 SGDLS, CDR2 YYNGEE. V was clipped by 0 bases and J by 0 bases, with 13 bases between them. CDR3 nucleotides: TGTGCCAGCAGCGTAGCTTTTAACGGGGGCTCCTACAATGAGCAGTTCTTC. Encoded protein: CASSVAFNGGSYNEQFF.

Written as DNA, the CDR3 is TGCGCCAGCAGTGGGACAGGGGGCAATGAGCAGTTCTTC. This gives the protein CASSGTGGNEQFF. The chain couples TRBV10-1 to TRBJ2-1; 10 nucleotides align to TRBD1. Trimming removed 4 bases from V and 6 bases from J; junction bases left unmatched: 0. This CDR3 region has 13 residues. Germline CDR1 is WNHNN and CDR2 is SYGVQD (reference sequence).

This chain connects TRBV5-6 to TRBJ1-1; 7 bases match TRBD1. V shed 3 bases, J shed 7 bases, and the junction held 9 bases outside the gene matches. Germline CDR1 is SGHDT and CDR2 is YYEEEE. The CDR3 length is 14 residues. CDR3 region: CASSSDRVSVEAFF. DNA of the CDR3: TGTGCCAGCAGCTCCGACAGGGTTAGCGTTGAAGCTTTCTTT.

This clone has only a few counts. At one end the junction does not follow the germline gene, possibly because of a read error. The chain has TRBV4-1 and TRBJ1-2; no firm D call. This CDR3 has 13 residues. CDR1 and CDR2 from the germline V gene are MGHRA and YSYEKL. This chain's CDR3 is CASSHFIGDGYTF. CDR3 nucleotide sequence: TGTGCCAGCAGCCACTTCATTGGAGATGGCTACACCTTC.

The rearrangement uses TRBV4-2 and TRBJ1-2; possible D gene TRBD1, 5 bases. The CDR3 loop spans 14 amino acids. Trimming left V 2 bases short and J 5 bases short, with 12 bases between. The germline V gene has CDR1 LGHNA and CDR2 YNFKEQ. The CDR3 reads CASSQNRDPYGYTF. The DNA of the CDR3 is TGTGCCAGCAGCCAAAACCGGGACCCTTATGGCTACACCTTC.

This sequence joins TRBV10-3 and TRBJ2-1; 9 positions agree with TRBD1. CDR1 and CDR2 (germline): ENHRY, SYGVKD. V shed 2 bases and J 4 bases; nucleotides not matched to a gene: 6. This CDR3 has 16 amino acids. Here the CDR3 DNA reads TGTGCCATCAGTGAGACCTACAGGGGGCGGTACAATGAGCAGTTCTTC. This gives the protein CAISETYRGRYNEQFF.

The rearrangement uses TRBV7-2 and TRBJ1-2; D is uncertain. In germline, CDR1 is SGHTA, CDR2 FQGNSA. V was trimmed by 1 base and J by 5 bases, leaving 2 bases between them. CDR3 length: 11 amino acids. CDR3 DNA sequence: TGTGCCAGCAGCTTAGTGTATGGCTACACCTTC. Encoded protein: CASSLVYGYTF.

The chain is built from TRBV7-3 and TRBJ2-5; 7 bases align to TRBD1. This CDR3 is built from 13 residues. The V gene's germline CDR1 is SGHTA and CDR2 FQGTGA. Trimming removed 5 bases from V and 3 bases from J; junction bases left unmatched: 3. CDR3 DNA sequence: TGTGCCAGCAGCCGAGACAGGGAAGAGACCCAGTACTTC. It translates to CASSRDREETQYF. Drawing the rest from reference TRBV7-3 and TRBJ2-5, the complete variable domain is GAGVSQTPSNKVTEKGKYVELRCDPISGHTALYWYRQSLGQGPEFLIYFQGTGAADDSGLPNDRFFAVRPEGSVSTLKIQRTERGDSAVYLCASSRDREETQYFGPGTRLLVL.

This clone has only a few counts. The rearrangement joins TRBV7-9 to TRBJ1-2; D is perhaps TRBD1 (5 bases). V gave up 3 bases and J gave up 7 bases, with 15 bases separating them. Germline CDR1 is SEHNR and CDR2 is FQNEAQ (reference sequence). This CDR3 region has 14 residues. For the CDR3, the DNA is TGTGCCAGCAGCTTGGGCTCTGGGGCAGGTGGCTACACCTTC. Translated: CASSLGSGAGGYTF.

This clone appeared a few times. The V and J genes are TRBV21-1 and TRBJ2-7. TRBV21-1 is a documented pseudogene. This CDR3 has 16 amino acids. The CDR3 nucleotides read TGTGCCAGCAGATGCCGAGTGCTACACGTGTTAGACGAGCAGTACTTC. It translates to CASRCRVLHVLDEQYF.

J is TRBJ2-2 and V is TRBV6-1, with TRBD2 matching 7 bases. Trimming took 6 bases from V and 2 from J; bases not matched to a gene: 6. This CDR3 is built from 15 residues. The germline V gene has CDR1 MNHNS and CDR2 SASEGT. CDR3 DNA sequence: TGTGCCAGCAGACGAGGGACTATAAACACCGGGGAGCTGTTTTTT. Amino acid sequence: CASRRGTINTGELFF.

This chain connects TRBV5-1 to TRBJ2-3, with D possibly TRBD2 on 5 matching bases. CDR1 and CDR2 from the germline V gene are SGHRS and YFSETQ. This CDR3 is built from 13 residues. V lost 2 bases to trimming and J lost 1 base, with 5 bases between them. CDR3 protein: CASSLAGTDTQYF. CDR3 in DNA: TGCGCCAGCAGCTTAGCGGGCACAGATACGCAGTATTTT.

This clone was found a few times. The rearrangement links TRBV9 to TRBJ2-7; the D gene could be TRBD1 or TRBD2 (6 bases each). Trimming took off 4 bases at V and 2 bases at J, with 22 bases between the two ends. Germline V gives CDR1 SGDLS, CDR2 YYNGEE. The CDR3 loop spans 17 amino acids. DNA for the CDR3: TGTGCCAGCAGCTCGGGGAGAGGGGGGCCTTTTACCTACGAGCAGTACTTC. Residues: CASSSGRGGPFTYEQYF.

The chain is built from TRBV19 and TRBJ2-5; 8 bases are shared with TRBD2. Per the germline V gene, CDR1 is LNHDA and CDR2 is SQIVND (reference sequence). The CDR3 covers 13 residues. With 6 bases clipped from V and 5 bases from J, the junction kept 5 bases outside the gene matches. This CDR3 is CASSGGARETQYF. The CDR3 DNA sequence: TGTGCCAGTAGCGGGGGGGCCAGGGAGACCCAGTACTTC.

The chain joins TRBV27 to TRBJ1-5, with D unclear. V was pared by 3 bases and J by 5 bases, with 2 bases between. This CDR3 contains 11 residues. The germline V gene encodes CDR1 MNHEY and CDR2 SMNVEV (reference sequence). CDR3 sequence (DNA): TGTGCCAGCAGTTTCTATCAGCCCCAGCATTTT. Translating it yields CASSFYQPQHF.

Notes on this clone: One end of the junction varies from germline; a read error may be responsible. The V and J genes are TRBV28 and TRBJ2-4; 7 nucleotides align to TRBD1. The germline CDR1 and CDR2 sequences are MDHEN and SYDVKM. The CDR3 totals 11 residues. CDR3 region: CASSSTTGTIF. Written as DNA, the CDR3 is TGTGCCAGCAGTTCCACGACAGGGACCATATTC.

The chain recombines TRBV7-9 with TRBJ1-4; possible D gene TRBD1, 5 bases. V was cut by 3 bases and J by 8 bases, with 13 bases left in between. The CDR3 covers 14 residues. CDR1 and CDR2 from the germline V gene are SEHNR and FQNEAQ (reference sequence). The CDR3 DNA follows: TGTGCCAGCAGCTTTGGGCAGGGAGGGGAAAAACTGTTTTTT. It codes for CASSFGQGGEKLFF.